The 32 T cell receptor beta chains in this list originate from one sample, sequenced in a study of CD8 T cells in Susac syndrome. When the RNA was reverse transcribed, random hexamers were used with an input of about 0.5 to 1 ug. TCRdb itself ran the immunoSEQ multiplex PCR reads through MiXCR, one entry per CDR3 protein. Of fewer than 150,000 distinct CDR3 sequences detected, more than 75% appear once; the ten largest clones hold 0.24%. Sequencing was done on a sample of CD8+ T cells from PBMCs. Every receptor here comes from a human donor with multiple sclerosis.

The chain has TRBV27 and TRBJ2-7; a possible D gene is TRBD2 (5 bases). The CDR3 runs to 13 residues. Germline values: CDR1 MNHEY, CDR2 SMNVEV (reference sequence). The ends were cut back, 6 bases at V and 2 bases at J, with 11 bases in the middle. CDR3 DNA sequence: TGTGCCAGCAGCCGGACTCCTACCTACGAGCAGTACTTC. It yields the protein CASSRTPTYEQYF.

The chain uses TRBV6-5 and TRBJ2-2; D gene unclear. This CDR3 is 13 amino acids long. From germline, CDR1 is MNHEY and CDR2 SVGAGI. Trimming took off 0 bases at V and 4 bases at J, with 3 bases between the two ends. The DNA for the CDR3 is TGTGCCAGCAGTTACTCGGCCACCGGGGAGCTGTTTTTT. As protein: CASSYSATGELFF.

This chain joins TRBV12-5 and TRBJ2-3; D is unclear. The V end was cut by 7 bases, the J end by 4 bases, with 9 bases between. Germline CDR1 and CDR2: LGHNT and FRNRAP. This CDR3 region has 12 residues. The CDR3 is CASAPGSDTQYF. CDR3 DNA sequence: TGTGCTAGTGCCCCTGGATCAGATACGCAGTATTTT.

V gene TRBV5-4 combines with J gene TRBJ2-1; D gene uncertain. Germline values: CDR1 SGHNT, CDR2 YYREEE (reference sequence). Trimming stripped 4 bases from V and 3 bases from J, with 8 bases between. The CDR3 covers 13 residues. The CDR3 loop reads CASSLWNYNEQFF. The CDR3 DNA reads TGTGCCAGCAGCCTATGGAACTACAATGAGCAGTTCTTC. The full variable domain, rest sourced from reference TRBV5-4 and TRBJ2-1, is ETGVTQSPTHLIKTRGQQVTLRCSSQSGHNTVSWYQQALGQGPQFIFQYYREEENGRGNFPPRFSGLQFPNYSSELNVNALELDDSALYLCASSLWNYNEQFFGPGTRLTVL.

The rearrangement links TRBV28 to TRBJ1-4; D possibly corresponds to TRBD1 (5 bases). V was shortened by 6 bases and J by 4 bases, with 15 bases between the two germline ends. The CDR3 loop spans 15 amino acids. Germline V gene data show CDR1 as MDHEN and CDR2 as SYDVKM. The CDR3 bases are TGTGCCAGCAGAGGGCCGGGGGGTCTTAATGAAAAACTGTTTTTT. Its translation is CASRGPGGLNEKLFF.

The chain carries TRBV19 and TRBJ2-7; D not resolved. V shed 3 bases and J shed 6 bases, with 6 bases lying between them. Germline CDR1 LNHDA, CDR2 SQIVND (reference sequence). This CDR3 region has 11 residues. The CDR3 sequence is CASSISGEQYF. The CDR3, as DNA: TGTGCCAGTAGTATTTCCGGCGAGCAGTACTTC.

The gene calls are TRBV7-9 and TRBJ1-3; TRBD1 might be the D (6 bases). The germline V and J ends were trimmed by 2 bases and 0 bases, with 11 bases remaining between them. The CDR3 consists of 16 residues. The germline V gene has CDR1 SEHNR and CDR2 FQNEAQ (reference sequence). CDR3 sequence reads: CASSLSGAGSGNTIYF. The CDR3, as DNA: TGTGCCAGCAGCTTATCAGGGGCCGGCTCTGGAAACACCATATATTTT.

This chain joins TRBV7-9 and TRBJ2-7; the D gene could be TRBD1 or TRBD2 (5 bases each). The length of the CDR3 is 14 residues. CDR1 is SEHNR and CDR2 is FQNEAQ in the germline V gene (reference sequence). V dropped 1 base and J dropped 6 bases, with 13 bases sitting between them. CDR3 sequence (DNA): TGTGCCAGCAGCTTAGTTTTGGGACCGACCGAGCAGTACTTC. It yields the protein CASSLVLGPTEQYF.

The chain employs TRBV19 and TRBJ1-1; possible D gene TRBD1, 5 bases. V was cut by 7 bases and J by 6 bases, with 15 bases left in between. Per germline, CDR1 LNHDA and CDR2 SQIVND (reference sequence). The CDR3 consists of 13 residues. CDR3 nucleotide sequence: TGTGCCAGTACACCCGGGGGGATCGCTGAAGCTTTCTTT. Protein sequence: CASTPGGIAEAFF.

This chain uses TRBV30 with TRBJ2-7, with 10 bases identical to TRBD2. V was pared by 3 bases and J by 4 bases, with 12 bases of the junction left unmatched. Looked up from germline, CDR1 is GTSNPN and CDR2 is SVGIG (reference sequence). This CDR3 contains 16 residues. The CDR3 DNA is TGTGCCTGGAGGGATCTAGCGGGAGAGGTCCAGTACGAGCAGTACTTC. Protein product: CAWRDLAGEVQYEQYF.

The chain has TRBV7-8 and TRBJ2-1; the match to TRBD2 covers 8 bases. Germline V gene lookup returns CDR1 SGHVS and CDR2 FQNEAQ. The CDR3 is 15 residues long. Losses at the gene ends were 3 bases for V and 10 bases for J; bases not matched to a gene: 11. The CDR3: CASSFSGTFRVEQFF. For the CDR3, the DNA is TGTGCCAGCAGCTTTAGCGGGACCTTTCGGGTGGAGCAGTTCTTC.

The V call is TRBV7-9, the J call TRBJ1-2; TRBD1 matches 8 bases. The germline CDR1 and CDR2 sequences are SEHNR and FQNEAQ (reference sequence). The CDR3 contains 18 residues. V was clipped by 5 bases and J by 4 bases; unmatched bases: 18. CDR3 sequence reads: CASSPQMSRTGFSYGYTF. The DNA of the CDR3 is TGTGCCAGCAGCCCCCAAATGTCCCGGACAGGGTTTAGCTATGGCTACACCTTC. Based on the CDR3 plus reference TRBV7-9 and TRBJ1-2, the full variable domain is DTGVSQNPRHKITKRGQNVTFRCDPISEHNRLYWYRQTLGQGPEFLTYFQNEAQLEKSRLLSDRFSAERPKGSFSTLEIQRTEQGDSAMYLCASSPQMSRTGFSYGYTFGSGTRLTVV.

The rearrangement links TRBV18 to TRBJ2-1; the match to TRBD1 covers 9 bases. Germline CDR1 KGHSH, CDR2 LQKENI. The CDR3 extends over 15 amino acids. The V gene end was trimmed by 2 bases and the J gene end by 6 bases; junction bases not matched to a gene: 5. In DNA, the CDR3 is TGTGCCAGCTCACCAACCGGACAGGGGTTCAATGAGCAGTTCTTC. Translated, it gives CASSPTGQGFNEQFF.

This clonotype has just one count. The chain has TRBV28 and TRBJ1-1; D possibly corresponds to TRBD1 (6 bases). Trimming pared 6 bases from V and 6 bases from J, leaving 14 bases between. CDR3 length equals 13 residues. The V gene's germline CDR1 is MDHEN and CDR2 SYDVKM. CDR3 in amino acids: CASSPPGDAEAFF. In DNA form, the CDR3 reads TGTGCCAGCAGCCCTCCAGGGGACGCTGAAGCTTTCTTT.

The gene calls are TRBV9 and TRBJ2-7; no clear D gene. This CDR3 has 13 amino acids. The germline CDR1 and CDR2 sequences are SGDLS and YYNGEE. V lost 3 bases, J lost 3 bases, and 10 bases lay in between. CDR3 sequence reads: CASSATNDYEQYF. The DNA for the CDR3 is TGTGCCAGCAGCGCGACAAATGACTACGAGCAGTACTTC.

The rearrangement joins TRBV7-9 to TRBJ2-7; D unclear. CDR1 SEHNR and CDR2 FQNEAQ come from the germline V gene (reference sequence). The CDR3 runs 13 residues. V was clipped by 5 bases and J by 5 bases, with 13 bases between them. CDR3 bases: TGTGCCAGCAGCCCTGAGGCCCTCCACGAGCAGTACTTC. Translated, it gives CASSPEALHEQYF. Variable domain in full (rest from reference TRBV7-9 and TRBJ2-7): DTGVSQNPRHKITKRGQNVTFRCDPISEHNRLYWYRQTLGQGPEFLTYFQNEAQLEKSRLLSDRFSAERPKGSFSTLEIQRTEQGDSAMYLCASSPEALHEQYFGPGTRLTVT.

This sequence joins TRBV6-2 or TRBV6-3 and TRBJ2-3, with D possibly matching TRBD2 (7 bases). The germline V gene encodes CDR1 MNHEY and CDR2 SVGEGT. V was trimmed by 7 bases and J by 9 bases, leaving 14 bases between them. The CDR3 has 12 residues. The CDR3 coding sequence is TGTGCCAGCACCCACGAGGGGGGGACGCAGTATTTT. Amino acids: CASTHEGGTQYF.

The V call is TRBV29-1, the J call TRBJ1-1; the D gene is possibly TRBD1 (6 bases). Germline V lookup: CDR1 SQVTM, CDR2 ANQGSEA. V lost 4 bases and J 5 bases, leaving 8 bases between the germline ends. CDR3 size: 11 residues. CDR3 DNA sequence: TGCAGCGTTGCCAGGGGTACTGAAGCTTTCTTT. Translating gives CSVARGTEAFF.

For the CDR3, the DNA is TGTGCCAGCAGCAGGGGGGGGACGGCCGTAGCCAAAAACATTCAGTACTTC. It translates to CASSRGGTAVAKNIQYF. The V and J genes are TRBV21-1 and TRBJ2-4; the D segment call TRBD2 is taken from the table without a DNA check. TRBV21-1 is flagged as a pseudogene. The CDR3 is 17 residues long.

This chain connects TRBV30 to TRBJ2-7; 7 bases match TRBD1. V trimming: 5 bases; J trimming: 7 bases; junction bases outside the gene matches: 8. CDR3 length: 12 amino acids. From germline, CDR1 is GTSNPN and CDR2 SVGIG (reference sequence). The CDR3: CAWETGSGEQYF. In DNA, the CDR3 is TGTGCCTGGGAGACAGGGTCGGGGGAGCAGTACTTC.

This chain joins TRBV27 and TRBJ2-1; D may be TRBD2 (5 bases). Germline lookup yields CDR1 MNHEY and CDR2 SMNVEV (reference sequence). The CDR3 contains 11 residues. V was shortened by 8 bases and J by 7 bases, with 9 bases between the two germline ends. The CDR3 sequence is CASSGMNEQFF. The CDR3 DNA sequence: TGTGCCAGCTCGGGGATGAATGAGCAGTTCTTC.

V and J are TRBV5-6 and TRBJ2-1; weak D call: TRBD1 (6 bases). Trimming removed 1 base at V and 4 bases at J, with 9 bases between. This CDR3 spans 14 amino acids. Germline V gene lookup returns CDR1 SGHDT and CDR2 YYEEEE. The CDR3 DNA is TGTGCCAGCAGCTTGAGACAGGAATACAATGAGCAGTTCTTC. Translation gives CASSLRQEYNEQFF.

Here the CDR3 DNA reads TGTGCCAGCAGACTCTTCCTTCTGGGCGGGGAGGGAGATACGCAGTATTTT. The encoded protein is CASRLFLLGGEGDTQYF. The chain combines TRBV5-6 with TRBJ2-3; 7 bases fit TRBD2. The length of the CDR3 is 17 residues. Germline lookup yields CDR1 SGHDT and CDR2 YYEEEE. The trim removed 5 bases at V and 5 bases at J, leaving 17 bases unmatched.

The chain couples TRBV5-6 to TRBJ2-2, with D possibly TRBD1 on 6 matching bases. This CDR3 region has 13 residues. The V gene lost 0 bases and the J gene lost 7 bases, with 7 bases spanning the gap. In germline, CDR1 is SGHDT, CDR2 YYEEEE. In nucleotides, the CDR3 is TGTGCCAGCAGCTTGGCCAGGGGCGGGGAGCTGTTTTTT. The encoded protein is CASSLARGGELFF.

This rearrangement joins TRBV7-9 to TRBJ2-7; TRBD1 might be the D (6 bases). Germline assignment: CDR1 SEHNR and CDR2 FQNEAQ (reference sequence). The CDR3 consists of 17 residues. V lost 2 bases, J lost 3 bases, and 20 bases lay in between. Here the CDR3 reads CASSLSGWSRTDYEQYF. Here the CDR3 DNA reads TGTGCCAGCAGCTTATCCGGGTGGTCCAGGACAGACTACGAGCAGTACTTC. Variable domain in full (rest from reference TRBV7-9 and TRBJ2-7): DTGVSQNPRHKITKRGQNVTFRCDPISEHNRLYWYRQTLGQGPEFLTYFQNEAQLEKSRLLSDRFSAERPKGSFSTLEIQRTEQGDSAMYLCASSLSGWSRTDYEQYFGPGTRLTVT.

The chain is built from TRBV3-1 and TRBJ2-1; a possible D gene is TRBD2 (6 bases). CDR1 is LGHDT, CDR2 YNNKEL, per germline (reference sequence). CDR3 size: 13 residues. Trimming left V 0 bases short and J 8 bases short, with 8 bases between. The DNA for the CDR3 is TGTGCCAGCAGCCAAGATACGGGGGATGAGCAGTTCTTC. It encodes CASSQDTGDEQFF.

This rearrangement joins TRBV5-6 to TRBJ2-7; tentative D call: TRBD1 (5 bases). Germline CDR1 and CDR2: SGHDT and YYEEEE. CDR3 length: 13 amino acids. V lost 4 bases to trimming and J lost 6 bases, with 14 bases between them. The CDR3 DNA reads as TGTGCCAGCAGCCCCAGTGGGGCGTCCGAGCAGTACTTC. Its protein product is CASSPSGASEQYF. The full variable domain, with the rest looked up from reference TRBV5-6 and TRBJ2-7, is DAGVTQSPTHLIKTRGQQVTLRCSPKSGHDTVSWYQQALGQGPQFIFQYYEEEERQRGNFPDRFSGHQFPNYSSELNVNALLLGDSALYLCASSPSGASEQYFGPGTRLTVT.

The V call is TRBV6-2 or TRBV6-3, the J call TRBJ2-7, with unresolved D. With 2 bases removed from V and 4 bases from J, the gap between germline ends came to 6 bases. The CDR3 sequence is 12 residues long. Per the germline V gene, CDR1 is MNHEY and CDR2 is SVGEGT. CDR3 protein: CASSYMGYEQYF. For the CDR3, the DNA is TGTGCCAGCAGTTACATGGGGTACGAGCAGTACTTC.

The J gene is TRBJ1-6, the V gene TRBV9, with no clear D. Germline assignment: CDR1 SGDLS and CDR2 YYNGEE. This CDR3 region has 13 residues. V dropped 0 bases and J dropped 7 bases, with 5 bases sitting between them. CDR3 in amino acids: CASSVEPNSPLHF. The CDR3 DNA reads as TGTGCCAGCAGCGTAGAACCGAATTCACCCCTCCACTTT.

V gene TRBV7-9 combines with J gene TRBJ1-1, with a possible D match to TRBD1 (5 bases). This CDR3 region has 12 residues. V gave up 5 bases and J gave up 8 bases, with 12 bases separating them. CDR1 and CDR2 (germline): SEHNR, FQNEAQ (reference sequence). CDR3 sequence: CASSPGRPEAFF. DNA for the CDR3: TGTGCCAGCAGCCCAGGGAGACCAGAAGCTTTCTTT.

The rearrangement links TRBV12-3 or TRBV12-4 to TRBJ1-2; the D gene is possibly TRBD1 (6 bases). The V and J ends lost 4 bases and 4 bases respectively, with 13 bases between them. This CDR3 region has 14 residues. This chain's CDR3 is CASSSPGAAYGYTF. CDR3 DNA: TGTGCCAGCAGTTCCCCAGGGGCAGCCTATGGCTACACCTTC.

The rearrangement joins TRBV7-9 to TRBJ2-7; maybe TRBD1 (5 bases). CDR1 and CDR2 (germline): SEHNR, FQNEAQ (reference sequence). Trimming took 5 bases from V and 5 from J, leaving 16 bases between them. The CDR3 totals 14 residues. CDR3 DNA: TGTGCCAGCAGCCCCCCAGGGTCCCCGAACGAGCAGTACTTC. Translated, it gives CASSPPGSPNEQYF.